Each of the 30 T cell receptor beta chains below was sequenced from the same sample in a study of cytomegalovirus exposure and HLA in healthy donors. Use of 60 Vbeta and 13 Jbeta primers characterized the PCR. The protocol was immunoSEQ multiplex PCR, while the TCRdb copy is restricted to in-frame clones and leaves out a portion. The table lists over 95,000 clones, over 60% of them singletons, with roughly 3% in the top ten. The material sequenced was PBMCs. These receptor sequences come from a female donor in good health and CMV-seronegative.

This clone was seen a few times. The chain employs TRBV2 and TRBJ2-7; unclear D gene. Germline lookup yields CDR1 SNHLY and CDR2 FYNNEI. The length of the CDR3 is 14 residues. The V end lost 6 bases, the J end lost 0 bases, and 12 bases lay between the germline ends. The CDR3 region is CASRYSHTSYEQYF. For the CDR3, the DNA is TGTGCCAGCAGGTATAGCCATACCTCCTACGAGCAGTACTTC.

This chain joins TRBV29-1 and TRBJ1-1; D might be TRBD1 (6 bases). Germline V gene data show CDR1 as SQVTM and CDR2 as ANQGSEA. The V and J ends lost 4 bases and 8 bases respectively, with 26 bases between them. This CDR3 comprises 16 residues. This chain's CDR3 is CSVGPTPNRAAVEAFF. In DNA form, the CDR3 reads TGCAGCGTTGGCCCGACCCCTAACAGGGCAGCCGTAGAAGCTTTCTTT.

This clone turned up a few times. This chain links TRBV7-9 with TRBJ1-5, with D unresolved. CDR1 and CDR2 (germline): SEHNR, FQNEAQ (reference sequence). The CDR3 covers 14 residues. Trimming removed 4 bases at V and 0 bases at J, with 7 bases between. The CDR3 coding sequence is TGTGCCAGCAGCTCCAGTGATAGCAATCAGCCCCAGCATTTT. This translates into CASSSSDSNQPQHF. Variable domain in full (rest from reference TRBV7-9 and TRBJ1-5): DTGVSQNPRHKITKRGQNVTFRCDPISEHNRLYWYRQTLGQGPEFLTYFQNEAQLEKSRLLSDRFSAERPKGSFSTLEIQRTEQGDSAMYLCASSSSDSNQPQHFGDGTRLSIL.

The rearrangement uses TRBV9 and TRBJ2-2, with 9 bases identical to TRBD2. J lost 8 bases, V lost 3 bases, and 8 bases had no gene match. Germline-derived CDR1 and CDR2 are SGDLS and YYNGEE. The CDR3 runs to 15 residues. CDR3 in DNA: TGTGCCAGCAGCGCCCCTAGCGGGAATCGAGGGGAGCTGTTTTTT. This encodes CASSAPSGNRGELFF.

V usage is TRBV6-1 and J usage is TRBJ2-7; possibly TRBD2 for D (5 bases). The CDR3 spans 13 residues. V was cut by 8 bases and J by 2 bases, with 13 bases left in between. CDR1 and CDR2 from the germline V gene are MNHNS and SASEGT. CDR3 in amino acids: CASPRPGTYEQYF. CDR3 DNA sequence: TGTGCCAGCCCACGTCCGGGAACCTACGAGCAGTACTTC.

This clone was counted only a few times. The chain employs TRBV10-2 and TRBJ2-7; 16 bases fit TRBD2. This CDR3 region has 16 residues. The junction had 7 bases not matched to a gene; V was cut back by 6 bases and J by 5 bases. The germline V gene encodes CDR1 WSHSY and CDR2 SAAADI. The CDR3 bases are TGCGCCAGCAGACCGGGACTAGCGGGGGGGCTGAACGAGCAGTACTTC. Its translation: CASRPGLAGGLNEQYF.

This chain uses TRBV15 with TRBJ1-1; D might be TRBD1 (5 bases). This CDR3 has 15 residues. V was trimmed by 0 bases and J by 0 bases, leaving 8 bases between them. The germline CDR1 and CDR2 sequences are LNHNV and YYDKDF (reference sequence). For the CDR3, the DNA is TGTGCCACCAGCAGAGAGGGGCCGATGAACACTGAAGCTTTCTTT. It yields the protein CATSREGPMNTEAFF.

J is TRBJ2-2 and V is TRBV11-1; 9 bases line up with TRBD2. V dropped 5 bases and J dropped 6; count of bases not matched to a gene: 10. The CDR3 sequence is 16 residues long. Germline CDR1 is SGHAT and CDR2 is FQDESV (reference sequence). CDR3: CASSPFLAGWSGELFF. CDR3 bases: TGTGCCAGCAGCCCCTTCCTAGCGGGGTGGTCCGGGGAGCTGTTTTTT.

V gene TRBV11-3 combines with J gene TRBJ2-7; D may be TRBD1 (6 bases). Germline V gene sequence: CDR1 SGHNT, CDR2 YENEEA. The V end was cut by 5 bases, the J end by 0 bases, with 14 bases between. The CDR3 has 15 residues. The CDR3, as DNA: TGTGCCAGCAGCCTGGGGACACCCCTCTCCTACGAGCAGTACTTC. It codes for CASSLGTPLSYEQYF.

This chain links TRBV7-2 with TRBJ2-5; 7 bases map to TRBD2. This CDR3 has 14 amino acids. The V and J ends lost 5 bases and 5 bases, in that order; junction bases with no gene match: 8. Germline V gene sequence: CDR1 SGHTA, CDR2 FQGNSA. The CDR3 DNA is TGTGCCAGCAGCCGGGGAGGGCTTTTGGAGACCCAGTACTTC. Translating gives CASSRGGLLETQYF.

This chain connects TRBV7-2 to TRBJ2-2; maybe TRBD1 (6 bases). The CDR3 contains 15 residues. The germline V and J ends were trimmed by 5 bases and 0 bases, with 10 bases remaining between them. Germline CDR1 SGHTA, CDR2 FQGNSA. CDR3 nucleotides: TGTGCCAGCAGCCTGGGACACACGAACACCGGGGAGCTGTTTTTT. Residues: CASSLGHTNTGELFF.

The chain is built from TRBV5-4 and TRBJ2-3, with TRBD2 matching over 7 bases. Per germline, CDR1 SGHNT and CDR2 YYREEE (reference sequence). This CDR3 region has 16 residues. The J segment lost 3 bases and the V segment lost 0 bases, leaving 7 bases of the junction unmatched. CDR3 in amino acids: CASSLAPSGATDTQYF. CDR3 nucleotides: TGTGCCAGCAGCTTGGCCCCTAGCGGCGCTACAGATACGCAGTATTTT.

This chain connects TRBV19 to TRBJ1-5; 8 nucleotides match TRBD1. The CDR3 has 14 residues. Germline-derived CDR1 and CDR2 are LNHDA and SQIVND (reference sequence). Trimming removed 1 base from V and 4 bases from J; junction bases left unmatched: 0. CDR3 DNA: TGTGCCAGTAGTATAGGGACAGGGAATCAGCCCCAGCATTTT. Amino acids: CASSIGTGNQPQHF. The entire variable domain, with the rest obtained from reference TRBV19 and TRBJ1-5, is as follows: DGGITQSPKYLFRKEGQNVTLSCEQNLNHDAMYWYRQDPGQGLRLIYYSQIVNDFQKGDIAEGYSVSREKKESFPLTVTSAQKNPTAFYLCASSIGTGNQPQHFGDGTRLSIL.

The genes are TRBV21-1 and TRBJ2-5; the table's TRBD2 call for D was not verified on the DNA. TRBV21-1 is marked as a pseudogene. The CDR3 sequence is 16 residues long. The CDR3 DNA is TGTGCCAGCAGCAAAAAGAGGGAAATAACCCAAGAGACCCAGTACTTC. Protein product: CASSKKREITQETQYF.

The V gene is TRBV7-6, the J gene TRBJ1-4; 8 bases map to TRBD1. The CDR3 covers 14 residues. V trimming: 8 bases; J trimming: 5 bases; junction bases outside the gene matches: 7. In germline, CDR1 is SGHVS, CDR2 FNYEAQ. The CDR3 nucleotides read TGTGCCAGCCGAATCACAGGGGGGAATGAAAAACTGTTTTTT. Encoded protein: CASRITGGNEKLFF.

V gene TRBV11-1 combines with J gene TRBJ2-1; 10 nucleotides align to TRBD2. CDR1 and CDR2 (germline): SGHAT, FQDESV (reference sequence). The CDR3 is made up of 15 amino acids. Trimming took 5 bases from V and 6 from J; bases not matched to a gene: 7. CDR3 DNA: TGTGCCAGCAGCACGAGCGGGGGGGCCGTCAATGAGCAGTTCTTC. It translates to CASSTSGGAVNEQFF.

In this sample, this clone turned up a few times. This chain links TRBV6-1 with TRBJ2-3, with unresolved D. Germline V CDR1 and CDR2: MNHNS, SASEGT. V lost 7 bases, J lost 6 bases, and 11 bases lay in between. The CDR3 runs to 12 residues. The CDR3 protein is CASKYPGDTQYF. The CDR3, as DNA: TGTGCCAGCAAGTACCCCGGGGATACGCAGTATTTT.

This clone was seen only a few times. This sequence joins TRBV2 and TRBJ1-4; D gene uncertain. Deletions cut 6 bases from V and 5 bases from J, with 13 bases between. Germline CDR1 and CDR2: SNHLY and FYNNEI. There are 14 residues in the CDR3. CDR3 loop: CASRAGGSNEKLFF. The CDR3 nucleotides are TGTGCCAGCAGGGCGGGAGGGTCGAATGAAAAACTGTTTTTT.

The V gene is TRBV6-5, the J gene TRBJ2-2; D call uncertain. The germline gives CDR1 MNHEY, CDR2 SVGAGI. The CDR3 spans 11 residues. V lost 5 bases and J 11 bases, leaving 9 bases between the germline ends. The CDR3 sequence: CASSPGSELFF. The CDR3 region has the DNA TGTGCCAGCAGTCCGGGTTCCGAGCTGTTTTTT.

The CDR3 loop reads CASSLRGTGMRETQYF. The DNA of the CDR3 is TGTGCCAGCAGCTTAAGGGGGACAGGGATGCGGGAGACCCAGTACTTC. This chain uses TRBV13 with TRBJ2-5; 9 bases agree with TRBD1. This CDR3 is 16 amino acids long. CDR1 is PRHDT, CDR2 FYEKMQ, per germline (reference sequence). Losses at the gene ends were 2 bases for V and 5 bases for J; bases not matched to a gene: 9. The variable domain in full, with the rest retrieved from reference TRBV13 and TRBJ2-5, is AAGVIQSPRHLIKEKRETATLKCYPIPRHDTVYWYQQGPGQDPQFLISFYEKMQSDKGSIPDRFSAQQFSDYHSELNMSSLELGDSALYFCASSLRGTGMRETQYFGPGTRLLVL.

V gene TRBV7-2 combines with J gene TRBJ1-6; 7 nucleotides line up with TRBD1. Germline CDR1 and CDR2: SGHTA and FQGNSA. The CDR3 length is 15 residues. V dropped 5 bases and J dropped 4; count of bases not matched to a gene: 5. The CDR3 loop is CASSQMGQYNSPLHF. The CDR3 coding sequence is TGTGCCAGCAGCCAAATGGGACAGTATAATTCACCCCTCCACTTT.

This clone was detected once. The chain links TRBV5-1 to TRBJ2-3; D is uncertain. Germline assignment: CDR1 SGHRS and CDR2 YFSETQ. The ends were cut back, 1 base at V and 2 bases at J, with 5 bases in the middle. This CDR3 is built from 13 residues. The CDR3 is CASSLTNTDTQYF. DNA of the CDR3: TGCGCCAGCAGCTTGACAAACACAGATACGCAGTATTTT. The full variable domain, completed using reference TRBV5-1 and TRBJ2-3, is KAGVTQTPRYLIKTRGQQVTLSCSPISGHRSVSWYQQTPGQGLQFLFEYFSETQRNKGNFPGRFSGRQFSNSRSEMNVSTLELGDSALYLCASSLTNTDTQYFGPGTRLTVL.

The chain is built from TRBV29-1 and TRBJ2-1; 7 bases fit TRBD2. This CDR3 is 12 amino acids long. The germline V gene encodes CDR1 SQVTM and CDR2 ANQGSEA. After removal of 7 bases from V and 6 bases from J, the junction contained 6 bases not matched to a gene. The CDR3 nucleotides are TGCAGCGGGAGGACTAGTTTCAATGAGCAGTTCTTC. Translating it yields CSGRTSFNEQFF.

CDR3 region: CASSFTGANYGYTF. For the CDR3, the DNA is TGTGCCAGCAGCTTCACAGGAGCTAACTATGGCTACACCTTC. This chain joins TRBV7-2 and TRBJ1-2; D possibly corresponds to TRBD1 (5 bases). The germline gives CDR1 SGHTA, CDR2 FQGNSA. The V end lost 3 bases, the J end lost 0 bases, and 8 bases lay between the germline ends. The CDR3 runs 14 residues.

The chain is built from TRBV5-1 and TRBJ1-3; 8 nucleotides align to TRBD1. With V trimmed by 0 bases and J by 3 bases, 5 bases remained unmatched. Per germline, CDR1 SGHRS and CDR2 YFSETQ. The CDR3 length is 16 residues. Here the CDR3 reads CASSLDPTGDGNTIYF. The DNA of the CDR3 is TGCGCCAGCAGCTTGGACCCGACAGGGGATGGAAACACCATATATTTT.

The chain recombines TRBV7-2 with TRBJ1-1, with D unclear. V was shortened by 1 base and J by 4 bases, with 4 bases between the two germline ends. CDR1 SGHTA and CDR2 FQGNSA come from the germline V gene. The CDR3 consists of 12 residues. The DNA of the CDR3 is TGTGCCAGCAGCTTAGTGAGCACTGAAGCTTTCTTT. This encodes CASSLVSTEAFF.

The V gene is TRBV5-1, the J gene TRBJ2-4; 7 nucleotides agree with TRBD1. Unmatched junction bases numbered 11, after V lost 5 bases and J lost 9 bases. CDR3 size: 14 residues. The germline gives CDR1 SGHRS, CDR2 YFSETQ. Here the CDR3 reads CASRTDRDSGIQYF. The CDR3 DNA reads TGCGCCAGCAGGACTGACAGGGATTCGGGCATTCAGTACTTC.

This chain connects TRBV18 to TRBJ2-5, with D maybe TRBD1 (5 bases). V shed 3 bases and J shed 1 base, with 9 bases lying between them. The CDR3 has 14 amino acids. Germline V gives CDR1 KGHSH, CDR2 LQKENI. The CDR3 sequence is CASSPGPVQETQYF. In nucleotides, the CDR3 is TGTGCCAGCTCACCGGGGCCCGTCCAAGAGACCCAGTACTTC.

The rearrangement links TRBV5-8 to TRBJ1-4; D uncertain. Looked up from germline, CDR1 is SGHTS and CDR2 is YDEGEE. The CDR3 has 13 residues. The V gene lost 5 bases and the J gene lost 12 bases, with 17 bases spanning the gap. CDR3 sequence (DNA): TGTGCCAGCAGTTATGGTTCGTTGCGGGAACTGTTTTTT. Encoded protein: CASSYGSLRELFF.

The genes are TRBV29-1 and TRBJ2-5; TRBD1 is a possible D gene (6 bases). The DNA end lines up better with TRBJ2-7; the J call may be wrong. Germline CDR1 SQVTM, CDR2 ANQGSEA. This CDR3 is built from 14 residues. The CDR3 here is CSVANREGSYEQYF. The CDR3 DNA sequence: TGCAGCGTCGCAAACAGGGAAGGCTCCTACGAGCAGTACTTC.